One TCR beta chain is described in this entry. Its antigen is as yet unknown. This entry belongs to a study of T-cell memory formation after mild COVID-19. Regarding the study as a whole: Mostly located in CM and EM were contracting CD4+ clones, with contracting CD8+ clones located in EMRA.

MiXCR, run by TCRdb on the 5' RACE reads, gives a single entry per CDR3 protein. This table holds 400,000 or so distinct CDR3 sequences, about 20% found once. Germline V gene lookup returns CDR1 SEHNR and CDR2 FQNEAQ (reference sequence). The V and J ends lost 7 bases and 5 bases respectively, with 11 bases between them. The CDR3 spans 12 residues. Sequencing was done on a sample of PBMCs or a T cell subset sorted from them (not recorded which). The sequence derives from an adult woman who had mild COVID-19 (a few samples of this study predate the infection). Cell type and time point are not known. The rearrangement joins TRBV7-9 to TRBJ2-5, with D possibly being TRBD1 or TRBD2 (5 bases each). The CDR3 DNA follows: TGTGCCAGCACCTGGGGCGGGGAGACCCAGTACTTC. It specifies CASTWGGETQYF.